Presented here are 30 T cell receptor beta chains from one specimen sequenced in a study of blood T cells in healthy people across ages. Through a sample-barcoded 5' primer and a J-beta primer mix, a second PCR was run for roughly 6 to 12 cycles. From the 5' RACE reads, TCRdb called clonotypes with MiXCR, one entry per CDR3 protein. The sample holds about 630,000 distinct CDR3 sequences, 20% to 25% seen once. The sequencing sample was made of blood. The receptors originated from a man in his 70s in good health.

This clonotype was observed many times. In nucleotides, the CDR3 is TGTGCCAGCATCTTGCAGGCGGAGACCCAGTACTTC. As protein: CASILQAETQYF. The chain has TRBV2 and TRBJ2-5; no clear D gene. The CDR3 sequence is 12 residues long. CDR1 and CDR2 (germline): SNHLY, FYNNEI. V lost 7 bases to trimming and J lost 5 bases, with 11 bases between them.

This clonotype was seen a few times. The chain employs TRBV5-1 and TRBJ2-2, with 7 bases fitting TRBD2. V was clipped by 3 bases and J by 0 bases; unmatched bases: 11. The CDR3 length is 18 residues. Germline V gene sequence: CDR1 SGHRS, CDR2 YFSETQ. The CDR3 nucleotides read TGCGCCAGCAGCTCCGCTTATTCGACTAGCCCGAACACCGGGGAGCTGTTTTTT. Translating gives CASSSAYSTSPNTGELFF.

This clonotype was seen a few times. The gene calls are TRBV5-1 and TRBJ2-3; TRBD2 matches 9 bases. This CDR3 spans 16 amino acids. CDR1 SGHRS and CDR2 YFSETQ come from the germline V gene. Trimming took 0 bases from V and 4 from J; bases not matched to a gene: 6. The CDR3 reads CASSLASSGKADTQYF. The CDR3 DNA reads TGCGCCAGCAGCTTGGCGTCTAGCGGGAAAGCAGATACGCAGTATTTT.

This clonotype has a handful of counts. The chain combines TRBV2 with TRBJ1-1; D remains ambiguous. Trimming took 6 bases from V and 0 from J, leaving 11 bases between them. Germline assignment: CDR1 SNHLY and CDR2 FYNNEI. This CDR3 has 14 residues. The chain's CDR3 is CASSSIYLNTEAFF. CDR3 coding DNA: TGTGCCAGCAGCTCGATCTATCTGAACACTGAAGCTTTCTTT.

This clonotype was counted many times. The chain joins TRBV4-3 to TRBJ1-4; D is perhaps TRBD1 (6 bases). Germline V gene data show CDR1 as LGHNA and CDR2 as YSLEER. Trimming removed 4 bases at V and 3 bases at J, with 12 bases between. The CDR3 totals 15 residues. CDR3 residues: CASSPNGQPNEKLFF. CDR3 in DNA: TGCGCCAGCAGCCCGAACGGACAGCCTAATGAAAAACTGTTTTTT.

CDR3 DNA: TGCAGTGCTAGGGGGACTGGCGGAACGTACGAGCAGTACTTC. Its translation: CSARGTGGTYEQYF. The J gene is TRBJ2-5, the V gene TRBV20-1; D might be TRBD2 (6 bases). With the DNA end fitting TRBJ2-7 better, the J assignment may be wrong. Germline V gene sequence: CDR1 DFQATT, CDR2 SNEGSKA (reference sequence). This CDR3 is 14 amino acids long.

This rearrangement joins TRBV7-2 to TRBJ2-1; D not resolved. V dropped 1 base and J dropped 7 bases, with 11 bases sitting between them. From germline, CDR1 is SGHTA and CDR2 FQGNSA. The CDR3 is 14 amino acids. The DNA for the CDR3 is TGTGCCAGCAGCTTAGTTGGCGGAAGGAATGAGCAGTTCTTC. Amino acids: CASSLVGGRNEQFF.

The V gene is TRBV29-1, the J gene TRBJ1-5; 9 nucleotides match TRBD1. The V gene's germline CDR1 is SQVTM and CDR2 ANQGSEA. V shed 6 bases and J 6 bases; nucleotides not matched to a gene: 6. The CDR3 extends over 13 amino acids. CDR3 bases: TGCAGCGTACAGGGGGCTGTGGGTCAGCCCCAGCATTTT. This encodes CSVQGAVGQPQHF.

V is TRBV7-2 and J is TRBJ2-1; 8 bases map to TRBD2. The CDR3 has 16 amino acids. Germline CDR1 reads SGHTA; CDR2 reads FQGNSA. The V gene end was trimmed by 5 bases and the J gene end by 4 bases; junction bases not matched to a gene: 10. This CDR3 reads CASSPISGRRYNEQFF. CDR3 DNA: TGTGCCAGCAGCCCCATCAGCGGGAGACGATACAATGAGCAGTTCTTC.

This clonotype was seen many times. The chain uses TRBV10-2 and TRBJ2-7; D remains unclear. V shed 0 bases and J shed 3 bases, with 12 bases lying between them. The germline CDR1 and CDR2 sequences are WSHSY and SAAADI. The CDR3 runs 15 residues. The CDR3 DNA reads TGCGCCAGCAGTGAGTCGCTAGGTGGGAACTACGAGCAGTACTTC. Protein product: CASSESLGGNYEQYF.

This clonotype was counted a few times. The chain uses TRBV27 and TRBJ1-4, with D maybe TRBD1 (5 bases). Germline CDR1 reads MNHEY; CDR2 reads SMNVEV (reference sequence). V was cut by 2 bases and J by 5 bases, with 12 bases left in between. This CDR3 comprises 15 residues. CDR3 sequence: CASSLNWAGNEKLFF. In DNA, the CDR3 is TGTGCCAGCAGTTTAAACTGGGCAGGGAATGAAAAACTGTTTTTT.

This clonotype has just a few counts. This sequence joins TRBV3-1 and TRBJ2-3; TRBD2 might be the D (5 bases). From germline, CDR1 is LGHDT and CDR2 YNNKEL (reference sequence). CDR3 length equals 15 residues. V lost 0 bases and J lost 2, with 9 bases in between. Here the CDR3 reads CASSQDGLSTDTQYF. The CDR3 DNA reads TGTGCCAGCAGCCAAGATGGACTTTCCACAGATACGCAGTATTTT.

In DNA form, the CDR3 reads TGTGCCAGCAGCTTGGCCGGGCCACATCCCGGGGAGCTGTTTTTT. It encodes CASSLAGPHPGELFF. V is TRBV5-5 and J is TRBJ2-2; no reliable D call. Germline-derived CDR1 and CDR2 are SGHKS and YYEKEE (reference sequence). V was clipped by 0 bases and J by 6 bases, with 12 bases between them. CDR3 length: 15 amino acids.

Points on this clonotype: The germline gene is not matched at one end of the junction; a read error may be the cause. The chain links TRBV9 to TRBJ2-6, with a weak D call TRBD1 (6 bases). Germline V gene data show CDR1 as SGDLS and CDR2 as YYNGEE. The CDR3 sequence is 19 residues long. As DNA, the CDR3 is TGTGCCAGCAGCCCCACAACCGTTGGGGGCAGCTCTGGGGCCAACGTCCTGACCTTC. Amino acids: CASSPTTVGGSSGANVLTF.

This clonotype was counted many times. V is TRBV11-2 and J is TRBJ1-1; D not certain. Trimming cost V 4 bases and J 4 bases, with 10 bases left between them. The CDR3 is made up of 13 amino acids. Germline CDR1 SGHAT, CDR2 FQNNGV. The CDR3 sequence is CASSSFVGTEAFF. CDR3 sequence (DNA): TGTGCCAGCAGCTCCTTTGTAGGCACTGAAGCTTTCTTT.

This clonotype was seen only a few times. The chain uses TRBV6-5 and TRBJ2-1; a possible D gene is TRBD2 (6 bases). V gave up 5 bases and J gave up 6 bases, with 14 bases separating them. Germline V gene sequence: CDR1 MNHEY, CDR2 SVGAGI. There are 14 residues in the CDR3. The CDR3 DNA follows: TGTGCCAGCAGTCCCCGGGACTTTCGCAATGAGCAGTTCTTC. This gives the protein CASSPRDFRNEQFF.

This clonotype was recorded once. The chain links TRBV27 to TRBJ2-7; 7 bases agree with TRBD1. The last part of the DNA fits TRBJ2-1 better; the J call may be wrong. The CDR3 has 16 amino acids. Germline values: CDR1 MNHEY, CDR2 SMNVEV (reference sequence). Written as DNA, the CDR3 is TGTGCCAGCCTCTTAGGGGGCAGGGCAGGGGTGTATGAGCAGTTCTTC. This encodes CASLLGGRAGVYEQFF.

This clonotype has just a few counts. The chain joins TRBV28 to TRBJ2-3; D gene ambiguous. Germline V gene sequence: CDR1 MDHEN, CDR2 SYDVKM. Trimming took off 5 bases at V and 2 bases at J, with 11 bases between the two ends. The CDR3 runs to 14 residues. CDR3 nucleotides: TGTGCCAGCAGTCCCCTGAGAAACACAGATACGCAGTATTTT. Its protein is CASSPLRNTDTQYF.

Here the CDR3 DNA reads TGCAGTGCTGGCGGACAGGGGGCGCGTCCGACTGAAGCTTTCTTT. Protein sequence: CSAGGQGARPTEAFF. The chain has TRBV20-1 and TRBJ1-1; 11 bases match TRBD1. The CDR3 totals 15 residues. Germline assignment: CDR1 DFQATT and CDR2 SNEGSKA (reference sequence). With 5 bases clipped from V and 5 bases from J, the junction kept 10 bases outside the gene matches.

A few counts support this clonotype. The chain links TRBV13 to TRBJ1-4; maybe TRBD1 (6 bases). The V and J ends lost 5 bases and 8 bases respectively, with 18 bases between them. Germline CDR1 PRHDT, CDR2 FYEKMQ (reference sequence). CDR3 size: 15 residues. Here the CDR3 reads CASSRGGQGIEKLFF. The CDR3 DNA sequence: TGTGCCAGCAGCCGAGGGGGGCAGGGGATAGAAAAACTGTTTTTT.

The CDR3 region is CASSYSGDNYGYTF. CDR3 in DNA: TGTGCCAGCAGTTACTCGGGGGACAACTATGGCTACACCTTC. The chain links TRBV6-6 to TRBJ1-2; weak D call: TRBD1 (5 bases). This CDR3 has 14 residues. Germline V gene lookup returns CDR1 MNHNY and CDR2 SVGAGI (reference sequence). Deletions cut 0 bases from V and 2 bases from J, with 7 bases between.

This clonotype has just a few counts. The chain recombines TRBV9 with TRBJ1-4; the D gene is possibly TRBD1 (5 bases). From germline, CDR1 is SGDLS and CDR2 YYNGEE. The CDR3 contains 17 residues. V lost 0 bases and J 6 bases, leaving 18 bases between the germline ends. CDR3 in amino acids: CASSVEPGPKEDEKLFF. The DNA for the CDR3 is TGTGCCAGCAGCGTAGAACCGGGGCCTAAGGAGGATGAAAAACTGTTTTTT.

Comment on this clonotype: One end of the junction is discordant with germline, which a read error may explain. The V call is TRBV12-3 or TRBV12-4, the J call TRBJ2-5; tentatively, D is TRBD2 (5 bases). The CDR3 has 13 amino acids. The CDR3 spells CASSLSDRGTQHF. CDR3 coding DNA: TGTGCCAGCAGTTTATCGGACCGGGGAACCCAGCACTTC.

This clonotype was detected many times. This rearrangement joins TRBV5-1 to TRBJ2-7; D may correspond to TRBD1 or TRBD2 (5 bases each). The CDR3 runs to 14 residues. V was pared by 4 bases and J by 1 base, with 12 bases between. CDR1 is SGHRS, CDR2 YFSETQ, per germline. The CDR3 reads CASSTGTPSYEQYF. The CDR3, as DNA: TGCGCCAGCAGCACCGGGACCCCATCCTACGAGCAGTACTTC.

This clonotype was seen only a few times. The chain combines TRBV25-1 with TRBJ2-5, with 11 nucleotides matching TRBD2. The germline V gene encodes CDR1 MGHDK and CDR2 SYGVNS. With V trimmed by 2 bases and J by 5 bases, 4 bases remained unmatched. The CDR3 extends over 15 amino acids. The CDR3 sequence: CASSEISGRGETQYF. The CDR3 bases are TGTGCCAGCAGTGAAATTAGCGGGAGGGGTGAGACCCAGTACTTC.

This chain uses TRBV30 with TRBJ1-4; 9 bases fit TRBD1. Germline lookup yields CDR1 GTSNPN and CDR2 SVGIG (reference sequence). V was pared by 5 bases and J by 8 bases, with 6 bases of the junction left unmatched. The CDR3 loop spans 13 amino acids. The CDR3 DNA follows: TGTGCCTGGTCGACAGGGGGTAAAGAAAAACTGTTTTTT. Its protein product is CAWSTGGKEKLFF.

The chain carries TRBV7-6 and TRBJ2-5, with 14 nucleotides matching TRBD2. The DNA end lines up better with TRBJ2-1; the J call may be wrong. CDR1 is SGHVS and CDR2 is FNYEAQ in the germline V gene. This CDR3 contains 16 residues. CDR3 in amino acids: CASSSDWTSGRHEQFF. DNA of the CDR3: TGTGCCAGCAGCTCGGATTGGACTAGCGGGAGGCATGAGCAGTTCTTC.

V and J are TRBV2 and TRBJ2-3; a weak D match, TRBD1 (5 bases). The germline V gene encodes CDR1 SNHLY and CDR2 FYNNEI. The CDR3 runs 14 residues. V lost 7 bases, J lost 4 bases, and 15 bases lay in between. The CDR3: CASIPDLRADTQYF. In DNA form, the CDR3 reads TGTGCCAGCATTCCAGATCTCAGGGCAGATACGCAGTATTTT.

This clonotype has a handful of counts. This sequence joins TRBV12-3 or TRBV12-4 and TRBJ2-3, with D unclear. CDR3 size: 14 residues. Trimming took 6 bases from V and 1 from J, leaving 11 bases between them. CDR3 loop: CASRTWTGTDTQYF. Written as DNA, the CDR3 is TGTGCCAGCAGAACCTGGACGGGCACAGATACGCAGTATTTT.

This clonotype was observed a few times. The chain employs TRBV5-6 and TRBJ2-1; TRBD2 agrees at 10 bases. The length of the CDR3 is 17 residues. J was trimmed by 0 bases and V by 1 base; bases with no gene match: 4. Germline-derived CDR1 and CDR2 are SGHDT and YYEEEE. CDR3: CASSLRTSGTSYNEQFF. The CDR3 nucleotides are TGTGCCAGCAGCTTGCGGACTAGCGGTACCTCCTACAATGAGCAGTTCTTC.